The subject of this entry is one T cell receptor (beta chain). Its antigen is as yet unknown. These data are taken from a study of cytomegalovirus exposure and HLA in healthy donors. Notes on the study in general: The study carried out a later analysis of TCR beta sequences. It associated 15,000 to 20,000 of them with specific HLA alleles at a false discovery rate of 0.05. Among the most significant clusters, several appeared linked to common viral pathogens in a later analysis. By HLA locus, TCR association rates varied in a later analysis, with DRB1 showing the most and HLA-C the fewest.

The primer mix had 60 Vbeta and 13 Jbeta primers. Libraries were prepared by immunoSEQ multiplex PCR; TCRdb keeps only in-frame clonotypes and omits some of them. The sample lists approximately 160,000 clones, 84% occurring once. This TCR was recovered from a boy between 2 and 10 years old in good health and CMV-seronegative. Sequencing input: PBMCs.

The CDR3 here is CASSLKLARTGELFF. The CDR3 DNA sequence: TGCGCCAGCAGCCTTAAACTAGCGCGCACCGGGGAGCTGTTTTTT. The chain uses TRBV5-1 and TRBJ2-2; 7 bases are shared with TRBD2. Germline assignment: CDR1 SGHRS and CDR2 YFSETQ. CDR3 size: 15 residues. Trimming at V came to 4 bases and at J to 4 bases, leaving 7 bases not matched to a gene.